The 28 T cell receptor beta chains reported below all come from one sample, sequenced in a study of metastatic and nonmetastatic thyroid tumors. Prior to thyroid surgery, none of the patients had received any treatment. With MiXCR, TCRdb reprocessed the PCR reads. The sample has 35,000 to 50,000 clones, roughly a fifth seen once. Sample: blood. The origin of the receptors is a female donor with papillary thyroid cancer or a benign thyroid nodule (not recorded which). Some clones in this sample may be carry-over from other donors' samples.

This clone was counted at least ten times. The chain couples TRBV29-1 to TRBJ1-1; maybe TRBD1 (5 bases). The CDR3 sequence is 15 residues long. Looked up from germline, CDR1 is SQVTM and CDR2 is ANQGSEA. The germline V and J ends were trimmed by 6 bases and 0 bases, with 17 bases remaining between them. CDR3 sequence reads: CSVPPRDRMNTEAFF. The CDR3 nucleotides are TGCAGCGTCCCCCCCAGGGACCGAATGAACACTGAAGCTTTCTTT.

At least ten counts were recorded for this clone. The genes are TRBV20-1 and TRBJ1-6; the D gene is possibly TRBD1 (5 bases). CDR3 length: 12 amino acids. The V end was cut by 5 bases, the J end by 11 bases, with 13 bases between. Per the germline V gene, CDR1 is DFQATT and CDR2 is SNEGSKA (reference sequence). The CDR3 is CSARFGATPLHF. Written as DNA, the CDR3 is TGCAGTGCTCGGTTCGGGGCGACACCCCTCCACTTT.

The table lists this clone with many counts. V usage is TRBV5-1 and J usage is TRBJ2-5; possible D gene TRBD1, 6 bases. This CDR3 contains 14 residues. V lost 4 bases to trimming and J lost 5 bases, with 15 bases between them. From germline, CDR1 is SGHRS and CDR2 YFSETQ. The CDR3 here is CASSPVGGLETQYF. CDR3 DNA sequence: TGCGCCAGCAGCCCGGTTGGGGGCTTGGAGACCCAGTACTTC.

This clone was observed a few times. CDR3 in amino acids: CATETGGGSGANVLTF. CDR3 DNA: TGTGCCACGGAGACAGGGGGTGGCTCTGGGGCCAACGTCCTGACTTTC. V is TRBV6-1 and J is TRBJ2-6; TRBD1 matches 9 bases. The germline V gene encodes CDR1 MNHNS and CDR2 SASEGT. Trimming took 10 bases from V and 0 from J; bases not matched to a gene: 7. This CDR3 comprises 16 residues.

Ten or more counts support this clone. CDR3 coding DNA: TGTGCCAGCAGTTACTCGGCAGAGGAGACCCAGTACTTC. As protein: CASSYSAEETQYF. The chain combines TRBV6-2 or TRBV6-3 with TRBJ2-5, with unresolved D. V gave up 0 bases and J gave up 5 bases, with 7 bases separating them. CDR3 size: 13 residues. Per the germline V gene, CDR1 is MNHEY and CDR2 is SVGEGT.

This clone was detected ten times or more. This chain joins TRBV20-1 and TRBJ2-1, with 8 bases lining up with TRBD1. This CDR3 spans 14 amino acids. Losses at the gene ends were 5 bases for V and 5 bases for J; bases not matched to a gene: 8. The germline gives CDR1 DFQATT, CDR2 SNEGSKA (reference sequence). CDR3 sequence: CSAGGQGGHNEQFF. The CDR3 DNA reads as TGCAGTGCTGGCGGACAGGGAGGACACAATGAGCAGTTCTTC.

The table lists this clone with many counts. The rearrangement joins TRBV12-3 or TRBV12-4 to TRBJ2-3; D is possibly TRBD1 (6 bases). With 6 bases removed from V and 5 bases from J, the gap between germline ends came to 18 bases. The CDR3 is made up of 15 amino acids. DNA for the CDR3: TGTGCCAGCAGCCCTGACAGGACACGGGGAGATACGCAGTATTTT. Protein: CASSPDRTRGDTQYF.

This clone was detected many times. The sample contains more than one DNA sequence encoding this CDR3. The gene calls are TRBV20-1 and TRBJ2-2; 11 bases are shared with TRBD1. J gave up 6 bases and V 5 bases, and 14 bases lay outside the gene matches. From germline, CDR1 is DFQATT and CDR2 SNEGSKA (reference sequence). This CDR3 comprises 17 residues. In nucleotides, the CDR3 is TGCAGTGCTTCCAAACCTATGGGGACAGGGGGGGCCGGGGAGCTGTTTTTT. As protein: CSASKPMGTGGAGELFF.

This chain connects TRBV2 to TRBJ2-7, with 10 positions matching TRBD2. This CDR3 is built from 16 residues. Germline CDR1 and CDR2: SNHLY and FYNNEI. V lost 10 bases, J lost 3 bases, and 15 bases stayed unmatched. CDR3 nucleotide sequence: TGTGCCATCGGGGGGCTAGCGGGAGTGAAGGACTACGAGCAGTACTTC. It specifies CAIGGLAGVKDYEQYF.

The CDR3 sequence is CASSLPLGTGHQVGSYEQYF. CDR3 coding DNA: TGTGCCAGCAGCTTACCTCTCGGGACAGGGCATCAGGTGGGATCCTACGAGCAGTACTTC. J is TRBJ2-7 and V is TRBV11-1; TRBD1 matches at 9 bases. Germline loops: CDR1 SGHAT, CDR2 FQDESV (reference sequence). The CDR3 runs 20 residues. The J segment lost 1 base and the V segment lost 2 bases, leaving 18 bases of the junction unmatched.

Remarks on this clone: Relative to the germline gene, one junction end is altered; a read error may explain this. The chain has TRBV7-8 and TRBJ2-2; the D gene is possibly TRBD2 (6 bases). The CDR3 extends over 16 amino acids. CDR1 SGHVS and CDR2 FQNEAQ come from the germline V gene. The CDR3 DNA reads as TGTGCCAGCAGCTTTCAGACTAGTCCTAACAACGGGGAGCTGTTTTTT. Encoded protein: CASSFQTSPNNGELFF.

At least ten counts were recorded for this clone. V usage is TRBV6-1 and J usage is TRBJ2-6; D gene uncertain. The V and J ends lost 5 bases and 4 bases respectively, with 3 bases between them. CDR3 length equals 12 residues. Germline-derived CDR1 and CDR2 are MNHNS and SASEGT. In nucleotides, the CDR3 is TGTGCCAGCAGTTCCGGGGCCAACGTCCTGACTTTC. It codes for CASSSGANVLTF.

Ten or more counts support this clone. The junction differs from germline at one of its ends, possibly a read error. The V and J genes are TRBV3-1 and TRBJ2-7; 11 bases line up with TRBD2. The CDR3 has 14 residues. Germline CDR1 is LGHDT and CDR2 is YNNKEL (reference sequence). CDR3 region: CAGSLLAGEREQYF. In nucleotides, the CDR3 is TGTGCCGGCAGCTTACTAGCGGGAGAACGCGAGCAGTACTTC.

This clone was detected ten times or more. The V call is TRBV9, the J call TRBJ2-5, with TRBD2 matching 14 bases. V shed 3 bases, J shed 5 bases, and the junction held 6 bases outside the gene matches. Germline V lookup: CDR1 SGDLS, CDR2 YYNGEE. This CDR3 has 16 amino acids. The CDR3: CASSAGTSGGRETQYF. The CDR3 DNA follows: TGTGCCAGCAGCGCGGGGACTAGCGGGGGCCGGGAGACCCAGTACTTC.

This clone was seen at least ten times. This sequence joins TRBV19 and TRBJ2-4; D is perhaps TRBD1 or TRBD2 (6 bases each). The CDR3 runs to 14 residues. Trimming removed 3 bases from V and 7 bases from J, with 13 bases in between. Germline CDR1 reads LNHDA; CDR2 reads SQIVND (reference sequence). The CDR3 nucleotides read TGTGCCAGTAGTATGGAGCAGGGGAGGAACATTCAGTACTTC. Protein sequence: CASSMEQGRNIQYF. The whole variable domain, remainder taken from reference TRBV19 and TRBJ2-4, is DGGITQSPKYLFRKEGQNVTLSCEQNLNHDAMYWYRQDPGQGLRLIYYSQIVNDFQKGDIAEGYSVSREKKESFPLTVTSAQKNPTAFYLCASSMEQGRNIQYFGAGTRLSVL.

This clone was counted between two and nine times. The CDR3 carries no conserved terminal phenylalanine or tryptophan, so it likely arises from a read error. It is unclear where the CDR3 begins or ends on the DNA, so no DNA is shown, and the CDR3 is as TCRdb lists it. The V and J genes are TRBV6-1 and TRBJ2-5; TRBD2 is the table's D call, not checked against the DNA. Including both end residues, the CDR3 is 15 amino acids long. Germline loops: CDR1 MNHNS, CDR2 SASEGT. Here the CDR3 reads CASRPLRSSLETKYL.

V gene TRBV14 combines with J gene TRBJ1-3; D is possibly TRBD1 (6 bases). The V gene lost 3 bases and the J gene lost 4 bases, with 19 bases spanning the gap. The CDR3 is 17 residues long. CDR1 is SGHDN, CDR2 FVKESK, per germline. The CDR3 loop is CASSQTMSRGFGNTIYF. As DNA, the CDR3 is TGTGCCAGCAGCCAGACGATGTCCAGGGGTTTCGGAAACACCATATATTTT. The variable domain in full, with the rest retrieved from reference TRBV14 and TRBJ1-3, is EAGVTQFPSHSVIEKGQTVTLRCDPISGHDNLYWYRRVMGKEIKFLLHFVKESKQDESGMPNNRFLAERTGGTYSTLKVQPAELEDSGVYFCASSQTMSRGFGNTIYFGEGSWLTVV.

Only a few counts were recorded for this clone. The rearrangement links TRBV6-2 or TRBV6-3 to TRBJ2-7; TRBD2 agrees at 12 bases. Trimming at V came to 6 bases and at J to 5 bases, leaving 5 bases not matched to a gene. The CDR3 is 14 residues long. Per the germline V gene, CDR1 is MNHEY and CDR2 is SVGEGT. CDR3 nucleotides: TGTGCCAGCAGCCCGAGACTAGCGGGAGACGAGCAGTACTTC. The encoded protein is CASSPRLAGDEQYF.

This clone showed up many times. The CDR3 spells CASKKLSSTDTQYF. The CDR3, as DNA: TGTGCCAGCAAAAAGTTGTCTAGCACAGATACGCAGTATTTT. The J gene is TRBJ2-3, the V gene TRBV6-1; no clear D gene. Between the trimmed V and J ends, which lost 7 bases and 0 bases, there was a span of 11 bases. Germline CDR1 MNHNS, CDR2 SASEGT. This CDR3 spans 14 amino acids.

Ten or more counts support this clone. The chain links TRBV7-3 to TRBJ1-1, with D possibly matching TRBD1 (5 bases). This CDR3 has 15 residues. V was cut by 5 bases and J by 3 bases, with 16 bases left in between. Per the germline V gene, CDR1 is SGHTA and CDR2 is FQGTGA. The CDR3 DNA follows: TGTGCCAGCAGCCTCCTGGGGTGGGGGGACACTGAAGCTTTCTTT. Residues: CASSLLGWGDTEAFF.

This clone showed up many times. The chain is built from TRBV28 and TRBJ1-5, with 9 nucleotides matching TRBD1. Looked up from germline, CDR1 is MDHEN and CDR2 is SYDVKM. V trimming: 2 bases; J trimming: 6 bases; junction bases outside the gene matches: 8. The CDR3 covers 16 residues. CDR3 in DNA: TGTGCCAGCAGTTTACCCGTCTGGGACAGGGCTCAGCCCCAGCATTTT. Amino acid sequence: CASSLPVWDRAQPQHF.

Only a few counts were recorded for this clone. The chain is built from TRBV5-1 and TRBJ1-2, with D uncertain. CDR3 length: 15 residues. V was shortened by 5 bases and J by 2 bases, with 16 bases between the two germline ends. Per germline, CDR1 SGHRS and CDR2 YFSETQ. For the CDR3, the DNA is TGCGCCAGCAGTCTGGACGGCACGTCCAACTATGGCTACACCTTC. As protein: CASSLDGTSNYGYTF.

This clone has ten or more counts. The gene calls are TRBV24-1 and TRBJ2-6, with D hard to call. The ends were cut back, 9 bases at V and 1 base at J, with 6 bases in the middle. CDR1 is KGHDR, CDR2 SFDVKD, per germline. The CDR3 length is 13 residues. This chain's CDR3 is CATLGSGANVLTF. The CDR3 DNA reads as TGTGCCACCTTGGGGTCTGGGGCCAACGTCCTGACTTTC.

The CDR3 bases are TGTGCCAGCAGTTACTCCACTAGCGGGAGGGCAGCGGGGGAGCTGTTTTTT. This translates into CASSYSTSGRAAGELFF. This chain connects TRBV6-2 or TRBV6-3 to TRBJ2-2, with 13 bases matching TRBD2. The CDR3 has 17 amino acids. V lost 0 bases to trimming and J lost 8 bases; unmatched junction nucleotides: 6. Germline V gives CDR1 MNHEY, CDR2 SVGEGT.

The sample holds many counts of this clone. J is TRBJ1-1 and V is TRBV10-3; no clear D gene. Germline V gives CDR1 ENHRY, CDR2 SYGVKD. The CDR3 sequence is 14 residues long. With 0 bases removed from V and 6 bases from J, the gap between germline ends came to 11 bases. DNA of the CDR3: TGTGCCATCAGTGAGTCTAACACTAATTCTGAAGCTTTCTTT. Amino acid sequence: CAISESNTNSEAFF.

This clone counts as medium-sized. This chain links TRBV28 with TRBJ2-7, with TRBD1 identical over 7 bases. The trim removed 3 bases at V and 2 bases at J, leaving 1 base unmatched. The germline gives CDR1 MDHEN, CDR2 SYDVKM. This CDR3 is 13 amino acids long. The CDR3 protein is CASSLRGPYEQYF. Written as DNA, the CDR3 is TGTGCCAGCAGTTTGAGGGGGCCCTACGAGCAGTACTTC.

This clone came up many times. The CDR3 bases are TGTGCCAGCAGCCCGGGACAGCACACAGATACGCAGTATTTT. Protein sequence: CASSPGQHTDTQYF. This chain uses TRBV7-2 with TRBJ2-3; 7 nucleotides align to TRBD1. V trimming: 5 bases; J trimming: 2 bases; junction bases outside the gene matches: 4. CDR1 and CDR2 from the germline V gene are SGHTA and FQGNSA. The CDR3 runs to 14 residues. The full variable domain, rest sourced from reference TRBV7-2 and TRBJ2-3, is GAGVSQSPSNKVTEKGKDVELRCDPISGHTALYWYRQSLGQGLEFLIYFQGNSAPDKSGLPSDRFSAERTGGSVSTLTIQRTQQEDSAVYLCASSPGQHTDTQYFGPGTRLTVL.

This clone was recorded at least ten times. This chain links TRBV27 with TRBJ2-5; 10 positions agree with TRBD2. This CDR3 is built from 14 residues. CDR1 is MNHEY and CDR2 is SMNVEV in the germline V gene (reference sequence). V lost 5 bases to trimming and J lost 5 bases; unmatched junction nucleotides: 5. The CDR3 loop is CASSGLAAEETQYF. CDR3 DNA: TGTGCCAGCAGTGGACTAGCGGCTGAGGAGACCCAGTACTTC.